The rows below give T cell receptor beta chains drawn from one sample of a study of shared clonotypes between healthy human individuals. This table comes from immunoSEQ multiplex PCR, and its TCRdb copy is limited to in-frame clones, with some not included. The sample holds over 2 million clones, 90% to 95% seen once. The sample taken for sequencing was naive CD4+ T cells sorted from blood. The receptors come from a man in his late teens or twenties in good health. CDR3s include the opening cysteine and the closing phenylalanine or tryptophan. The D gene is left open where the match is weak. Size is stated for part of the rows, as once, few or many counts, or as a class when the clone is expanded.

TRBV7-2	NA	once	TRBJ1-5	CASSPDGFNQPQHF
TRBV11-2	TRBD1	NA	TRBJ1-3	CASSFVQGTVGNTIYF
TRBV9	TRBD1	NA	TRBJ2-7	CASSPRTGSYEQYF
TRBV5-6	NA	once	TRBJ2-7	CATPTRRGDSYEQYF
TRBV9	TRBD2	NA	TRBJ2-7	CASSVDLAGNYEQYF
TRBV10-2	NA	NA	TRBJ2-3	CASKRTGSTDTQYF
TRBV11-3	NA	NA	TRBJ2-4	CASSLGQGGDIQYF
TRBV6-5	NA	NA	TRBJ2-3	CASSQRDTQYF
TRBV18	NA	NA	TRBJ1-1	CASSLGANTEAFF
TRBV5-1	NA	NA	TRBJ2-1	CASSLAAVRDEQFF
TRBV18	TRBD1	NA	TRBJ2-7	CASSQGQGTYEQYF
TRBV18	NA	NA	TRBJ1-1	CASSPPGQSNTEAFF
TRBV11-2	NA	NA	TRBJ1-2	CASSRSRGGNYGYTF
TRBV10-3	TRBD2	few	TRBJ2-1	CAISGTSGGNEQFF
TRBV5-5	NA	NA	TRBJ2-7	CASSFGPIASYEQYF
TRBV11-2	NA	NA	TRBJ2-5	CASSLDGWQQETQYF
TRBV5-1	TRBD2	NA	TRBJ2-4	CASSFVGEGAKNIQYF
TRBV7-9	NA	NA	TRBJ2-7	CASSLALAGRDEQYF
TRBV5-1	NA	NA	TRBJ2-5	CASSLAEVETQYF
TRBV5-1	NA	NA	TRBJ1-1	CASSAQTGGPGTTEAFF
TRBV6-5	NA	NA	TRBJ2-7	CASSRSKQSYEQYF
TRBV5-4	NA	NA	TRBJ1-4	CASSTGSKAGEKLFF
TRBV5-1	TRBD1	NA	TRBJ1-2	CASSPEGALGYGYTF
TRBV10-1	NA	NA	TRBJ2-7	CASSEGDSPRGEQYF
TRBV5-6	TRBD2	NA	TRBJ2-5	CASSDGGGARQETQYF
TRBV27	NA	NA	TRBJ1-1	CASSATGLGNTEAFF
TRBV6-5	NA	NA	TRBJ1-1	CASRLDRTNTEAFF
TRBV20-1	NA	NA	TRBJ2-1	CSARDREQFF